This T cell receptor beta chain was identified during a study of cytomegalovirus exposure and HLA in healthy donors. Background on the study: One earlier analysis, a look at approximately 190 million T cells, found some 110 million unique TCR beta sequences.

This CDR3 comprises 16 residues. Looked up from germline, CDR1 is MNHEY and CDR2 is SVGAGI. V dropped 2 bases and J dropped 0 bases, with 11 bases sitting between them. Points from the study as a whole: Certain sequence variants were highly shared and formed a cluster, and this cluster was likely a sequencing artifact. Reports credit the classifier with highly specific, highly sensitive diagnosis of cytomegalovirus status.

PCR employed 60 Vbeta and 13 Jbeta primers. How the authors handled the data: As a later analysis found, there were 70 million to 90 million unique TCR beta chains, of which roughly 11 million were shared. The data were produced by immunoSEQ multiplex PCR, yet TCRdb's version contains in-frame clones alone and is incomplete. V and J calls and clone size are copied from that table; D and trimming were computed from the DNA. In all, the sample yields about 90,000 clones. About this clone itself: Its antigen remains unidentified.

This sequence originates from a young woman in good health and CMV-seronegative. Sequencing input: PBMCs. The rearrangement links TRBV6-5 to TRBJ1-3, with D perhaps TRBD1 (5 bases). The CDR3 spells CASSYNRPYSGNTIYF. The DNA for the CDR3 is TGTGCCAGCAGTTACAACAGGCCGTACTCTGGAAACACCATATATTTT.